This record looks at one TCR beta chain sequence and its context. Its antigen is currently unknown. This sample was taken from a study of cytomegalovirus exposure and HLA in healthy donors. Whole-study results and caveats: CMV serostatus was the sole immune exposure information available.

Germline trimming cut 4 bases from V and 8 bases from J; bases unmatched to any gene: 5. Germline assignment: CDR1 SGDLS and CDR2 YYNGEE. The CDR3 is made up of 12 amino acids. It was healthy bone marrow donors who served as donors. The study ran its PCR with 60 Vbeta and 13 Jbeta primers. Original handling: There were about 88 million unique TCR beta chains by a later count, and approximately 12 million of them were shared. Clones were sequenced by immunoSEQ multiplex PCR, and TCRdb holds only the in-frame ones, with some missing. The V and J calls and clone size are taken from that table; D and trimming were inferred from the DNA. The sample lists tens of thousands of clones; more than 70% were seen once.

The chain is built from TRBV9 and TRBJ1-2; 7 bases are a match to TRBD1. The TCR sequence derives from a woman younger than 45 in good health and CMV-seronegative. Sequencing input: PBMCs. The CDR3 sequence: CASSSDRAGYTF. The DNA of the CDR3 is TGTGCCAGCAGCTCCGACAGGGCCGGCTACACCTTC.